This T cell receptor beta chain was recovered during a study of blood T cell repertoires in COVID-19. Study overall: Material from acute and convalescent COVID-19 was sourced from the United States, Italy and Spain.

Study processing details: Reference gene primer amplification gave estimated nucleated cell counts. Repertoires were generated with immunoSEQ multiplex PCR, while TCRdb's copy carries only in-frame clones and drops some. For V, J and clone size, that table is used; D and trimming come from the DNA. The sample includes some 110,000 clones, 75% to 90% of them seen just once. Germline CDR1 SGHTA, CDR2 FQGNSA. This CDR3 has 15 residues. With V trimmed by 0 bases and J by 0 bases, 0 bases remained unmatched. The sequence was collected from a man in his thirties or forties with acute or convalescent COVID-19. The chain uses TRBV7-2 and TRBJ1-1; 8 bases match TRBD1. Material for sequencing was peripheral blood. The CDR3 DNA is TGTGCCAGCAGCTTAGCGACAGGGGTGAACACTGAAGCTTTCTTT. It yields the protein CASSLATGVNTEAFF.